The sequence of this TCR beta chain was determined in a study of T-cell reconstitution after alpha-beta-depleted transplantation in children. Unique molecular identifiers were built into the TCRbeta library. From the PCR reads, TCRdb called clonotypes with MiXCR, one entry per CDR3 protein. Of about 340,000 distinct CDR3 sequences in the sample, about 14% were seen once. The sequencing used PBMCs, collected from the stem cell graft. The receptor was derived from a human donor who donated a stem cell graft to a child with Fanconi anemia.

CDR3 DNA: TGCAGCGGGGTTCGGGGGGGGATCACAGATACGCAGTATTTT. Encoded protein: CSGVRGGITDTQYF. This chain links TRBV29-1 with TRBJ2-3; 8 nucleotides match TRBD2. In germline, CDR1 is SQVTM, CDR2 ANQGSEA. V shed 7 bases, J shed 2 bases, and the junction held 8 bases outside the gene matches. The CDR3 covers 14 residues.